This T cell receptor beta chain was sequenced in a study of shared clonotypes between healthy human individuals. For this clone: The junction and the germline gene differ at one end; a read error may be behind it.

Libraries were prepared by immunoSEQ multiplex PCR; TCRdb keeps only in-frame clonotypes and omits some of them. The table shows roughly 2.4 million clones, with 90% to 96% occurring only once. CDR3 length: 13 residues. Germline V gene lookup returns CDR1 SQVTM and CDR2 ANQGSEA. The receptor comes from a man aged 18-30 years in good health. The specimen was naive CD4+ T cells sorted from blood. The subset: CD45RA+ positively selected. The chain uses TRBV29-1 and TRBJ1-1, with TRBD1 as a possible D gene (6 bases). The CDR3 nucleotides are TGCAGCGTAGCCCCTACAGGGAACGCTGAAGCTTTCTTT. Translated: CSVAPTGNAEAFF. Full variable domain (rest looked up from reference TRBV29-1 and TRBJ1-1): SAVISQKPSRDICQRGTSLTIQCQVDSQVTMMFWYRQQPGQSLTLIATANQGSEATYESGFVIDKFPISRPNLTFSTLTVSNMSPEDSSIYLCSVAPTGNAEAFFGQGTRLTVV.